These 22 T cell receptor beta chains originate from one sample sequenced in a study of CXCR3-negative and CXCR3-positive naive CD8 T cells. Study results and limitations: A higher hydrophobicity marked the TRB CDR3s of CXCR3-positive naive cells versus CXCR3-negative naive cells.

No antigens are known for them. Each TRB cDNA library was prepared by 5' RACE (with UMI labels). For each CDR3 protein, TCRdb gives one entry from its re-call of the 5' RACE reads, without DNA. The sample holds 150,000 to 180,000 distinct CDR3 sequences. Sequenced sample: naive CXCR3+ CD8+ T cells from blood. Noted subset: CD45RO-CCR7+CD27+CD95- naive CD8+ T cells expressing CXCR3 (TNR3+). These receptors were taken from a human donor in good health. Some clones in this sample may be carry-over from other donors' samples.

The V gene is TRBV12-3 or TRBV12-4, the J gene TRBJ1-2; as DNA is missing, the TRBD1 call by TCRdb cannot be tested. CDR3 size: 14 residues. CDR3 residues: CASRDTRRGHGYTF.

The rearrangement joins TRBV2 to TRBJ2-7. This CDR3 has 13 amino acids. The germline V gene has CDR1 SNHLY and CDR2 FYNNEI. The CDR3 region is CASSEEGYHEQYF.

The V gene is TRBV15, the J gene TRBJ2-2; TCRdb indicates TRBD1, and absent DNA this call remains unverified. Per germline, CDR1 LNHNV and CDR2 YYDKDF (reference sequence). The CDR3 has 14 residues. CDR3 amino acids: CATEGFGNTGELFF.

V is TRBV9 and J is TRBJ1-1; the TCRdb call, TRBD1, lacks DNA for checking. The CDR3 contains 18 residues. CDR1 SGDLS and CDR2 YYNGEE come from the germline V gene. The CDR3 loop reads CASSVEGSPWGDGGEAFF.

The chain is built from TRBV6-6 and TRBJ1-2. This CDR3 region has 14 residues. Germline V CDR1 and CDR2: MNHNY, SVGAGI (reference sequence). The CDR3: CASSYTGASYGYTF.

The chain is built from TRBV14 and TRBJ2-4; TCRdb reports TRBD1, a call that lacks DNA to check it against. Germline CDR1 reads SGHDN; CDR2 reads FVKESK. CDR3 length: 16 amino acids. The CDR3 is CASSQGTGRSKNIQYF.

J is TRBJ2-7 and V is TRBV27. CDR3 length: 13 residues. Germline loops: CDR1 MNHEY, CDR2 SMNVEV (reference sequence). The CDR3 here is CASSLSRHYEQYF.

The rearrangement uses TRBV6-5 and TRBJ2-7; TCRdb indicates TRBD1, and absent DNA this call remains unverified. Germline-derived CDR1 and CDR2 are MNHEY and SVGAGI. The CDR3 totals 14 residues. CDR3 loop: CASSYSGCAAEQYF.

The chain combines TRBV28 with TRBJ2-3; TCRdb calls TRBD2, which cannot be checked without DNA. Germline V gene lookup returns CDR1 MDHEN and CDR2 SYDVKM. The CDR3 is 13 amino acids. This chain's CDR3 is CASSLFAGDTQYF. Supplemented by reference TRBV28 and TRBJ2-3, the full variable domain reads DVKVTQSSRYLVKRTGEKVFLECVQDMDHENMFWYRQDPGLGLRLIYFSYDVKMKEKGDIPEGYSVSREKKERFSLILESASTNQTSMYLCASSLFAGDTQYFGPGTRLTVL.

The CDR3 loop reads CSARDGSGGGTNEKLFF. The chain links TRBV20-1 to TRBJ1-4; the D call of TRBD1 rests on TCRdb alone, since no DNA is present to check it. Germline-derived CDR1 and CDR2 are DFQATT and SNEGSKA (reference sequence). The CDR3 is 17 amino acids.

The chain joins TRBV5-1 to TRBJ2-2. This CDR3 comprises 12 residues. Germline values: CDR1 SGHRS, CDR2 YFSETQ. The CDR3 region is CASSYGTAELFF. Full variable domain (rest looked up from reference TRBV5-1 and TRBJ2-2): KAGVTQTPRYLIKTRGQQVTLSCSPISGHRSVSWYQQTPGQGLQFLFEYFSETQRNKGNFPGRFSGRQFSNSRSEMNVSTLELGDSALYLCASSYGTAELFFGEGSRLTVL.

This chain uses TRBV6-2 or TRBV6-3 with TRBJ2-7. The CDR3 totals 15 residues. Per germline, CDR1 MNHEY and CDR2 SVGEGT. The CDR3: CASSYSAGSSYEQYF.

CDR3 loop: CASSLGASGGLSTDTQYF. V is TRBV5-6 and J is TRBJ2-3; lacking DNA, the TRBD2 call made by TCRdb goes unchecked. The CDR3 loop spans 18 amino acids. Germline CDR1 is SGHDT and CDR2 is YYEEEE.

CDR3: CASSLGVLQRSSYEQYF. The chain has TRBV5-1 and TRBJ2-7; the D gene TCRdb calls, TRBD2, cannot be checked with no DNA. Germline assignment: CDR1 SGHRS and CDR2 YFSETQ. The CDR3 runs 17 residues.

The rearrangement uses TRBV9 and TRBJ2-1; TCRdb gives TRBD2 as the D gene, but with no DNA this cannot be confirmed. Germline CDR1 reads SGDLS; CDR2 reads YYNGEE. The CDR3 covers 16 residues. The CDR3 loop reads CASSATGTSGWNEQFF.

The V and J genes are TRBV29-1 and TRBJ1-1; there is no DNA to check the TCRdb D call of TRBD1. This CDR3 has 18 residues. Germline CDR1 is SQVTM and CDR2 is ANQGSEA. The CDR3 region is CSVEDVDRGKGMNTEAFF.

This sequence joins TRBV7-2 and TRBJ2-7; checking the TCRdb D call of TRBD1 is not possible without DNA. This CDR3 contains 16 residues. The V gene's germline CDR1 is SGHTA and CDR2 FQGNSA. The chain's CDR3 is CASSQSSGQISYEQYF. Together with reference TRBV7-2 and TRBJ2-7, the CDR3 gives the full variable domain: GAGVSQSPSNKVTEKGKDVELRCDPISGHTALYWYRQSLGQGLEFLIYFQGNSAPDKSGLPSDRFSAERTGGSVSTLTIQRTQQEDSAVYLCASSQSSGQISYEQYFGPGTRLTVT.

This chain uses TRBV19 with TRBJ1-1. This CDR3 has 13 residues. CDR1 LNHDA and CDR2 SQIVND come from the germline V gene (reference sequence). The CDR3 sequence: CASSTSRYTEAFF.

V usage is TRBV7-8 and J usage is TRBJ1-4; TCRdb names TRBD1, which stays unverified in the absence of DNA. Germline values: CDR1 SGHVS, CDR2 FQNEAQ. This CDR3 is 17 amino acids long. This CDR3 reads CASSPGVYQLGGEKLFF. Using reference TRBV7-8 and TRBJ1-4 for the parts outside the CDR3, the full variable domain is GAGVSQSPRYKVAKRGQDVALRCDPISGHVSLFWYQQALGQGPEFLTYFQNEAQLDKSGLPSDRFFAERPEGSVSTLKIQRTQQEDSAVYLCASSPGVYQLGGEKLFFGSGTQLSVL.

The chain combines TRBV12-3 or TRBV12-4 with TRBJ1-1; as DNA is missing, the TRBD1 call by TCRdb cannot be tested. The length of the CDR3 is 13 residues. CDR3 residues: CASSDRERPEAFF.

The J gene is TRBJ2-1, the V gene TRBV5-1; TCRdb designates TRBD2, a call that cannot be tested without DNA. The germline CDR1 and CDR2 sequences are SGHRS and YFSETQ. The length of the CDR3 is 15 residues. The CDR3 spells CASSLASGGAREQFF.

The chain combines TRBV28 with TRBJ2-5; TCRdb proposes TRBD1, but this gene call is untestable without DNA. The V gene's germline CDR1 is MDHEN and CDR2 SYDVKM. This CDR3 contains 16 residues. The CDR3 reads CASSDFGTGRGETQYF.